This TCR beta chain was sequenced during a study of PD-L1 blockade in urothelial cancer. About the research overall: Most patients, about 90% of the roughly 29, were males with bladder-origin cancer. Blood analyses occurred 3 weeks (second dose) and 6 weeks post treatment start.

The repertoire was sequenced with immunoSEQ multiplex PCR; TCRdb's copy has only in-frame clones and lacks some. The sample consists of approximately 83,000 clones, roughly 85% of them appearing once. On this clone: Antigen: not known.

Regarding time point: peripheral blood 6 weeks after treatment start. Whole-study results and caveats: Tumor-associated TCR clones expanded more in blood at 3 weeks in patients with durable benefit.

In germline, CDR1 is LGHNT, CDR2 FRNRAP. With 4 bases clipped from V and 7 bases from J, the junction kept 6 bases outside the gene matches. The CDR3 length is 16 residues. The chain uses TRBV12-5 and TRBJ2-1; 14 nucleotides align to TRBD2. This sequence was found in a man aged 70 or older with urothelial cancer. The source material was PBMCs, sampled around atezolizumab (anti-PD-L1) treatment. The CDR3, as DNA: TGTGCTAGTGGTTCCGGGACTAGCGGGAGTTGGAATGAGCAGTTCTTC. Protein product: CASGSGTSGSWNEQFF.